This TCR beta chain was identified in a study of T cells in Graves' hyperthyroidism and ophthalmopathy (dated by TCRdb to about 2019). Background for the entire study: To identify distinguishing TCR V-J signatures, a discovery cohort of around 100 patients was used, comprising 40 to 45 with Graves' ophthalmopathy and approximately 57 with stable Graves' hyperthyroidism. Following sampling, methimazole starting at 30 mg daily was given to hyperthyroidism patients, and high-dose intravenous methylprednisolone was given to ophthalmopathy patients. In addition, the study compared T-cell repertoires in thyroid tissue and in blood from 6 or 7 Graves' hyperthyroidism patients. An independent validation cohort of fewer than 20 hyperthyroidism patients and some 15 patients who later progressed to ophthalmopathy tested prospective prediction of ophthalmopathy. The roughly 100 discovery patients were divided at random into training and test sets in a 7:3 ratio. The paper describes TCR Vbeta CDR3 sequencing of 135 peripheral blood samples, made up of about 40 ophthalmopathy patients, around 78 hyperthyroidism patients and some 17 progressor patients. Overall study outcomes, separate from this receptor: Ophthalmopathy was separated from stable hyperthyroidism by a 13 V-J signature model, with 85% to 90% sensitivity and about 84% specificity obtained in cross-validation and 80%/75% obtained in testing. In validation, the model predicted progression to ophthalmopathy a median of approximately 6.6 months before onset, with approximately 71% sensitivity and just under 75% specificity. Sample size was not statistically predetermined, and blinding of investigators to group allocation was not performed. Most expanded thyroid clonotypes (frequency above 0.001) were also found in blood, which suggests that blood repertoires may mirror thyroid immune responses.

TCR beta CDR3 regions were amplified from RNA transcripts. A first-round RT-PCR of the TCR CDR3 used the HTBI primer set with the Qiagen OneStep RT-PCR kit. The libraries were constructed in a second round of multiplex PCR and then size-selected and purified. Sequencing of the libraries was done on an Illumina HiSeq2000 using paired-end 100 bp reads. Regarding the original processing steps: SOAPnuke was used to process the raw data, with reads discarded if the reads contained adapters or uncalled bases, had a mean Phred below 15, or lacked an exact constant-primer or identifier match. COPE v1.2.5 was used to merge high-quality paired reads, and clonotypes were defined as unique nucleotide sequences. Clonotypes were aligned to IMGT TRBV, TRBD and TRBJ reference segments using MiTCR v1.1. The analysis was restricted to V-J combinations with a frequency above 0.0001, which together covered 99% to 99.2% of the repertoires. A TCS score was defined as the ratio between F50 (clonal expansion) and ExV (chaos), using BLOSUM62-based TCRdist between CDR3 peptides within each V-J. Welch's t-statistics and random forest reduced around 520 V-J features to roughly 13, which were used in a naive Bayes classifier (R e1071). TCRdb handled the public reads itself, with Q25 trimming in fastp and clone calling in MiXCR, and kept productive beta chains. Merged by CDR3 protein, the rows form single entries marked with the most common genes and DNA. The V and J calls were not made by the authors but by TCRdb's processing. For this sample the table gives hundreds of thousands of distinct CDR3 sequences, of which about 43% were detected only once. The leading ten clones occupy 8% to 8.5% of the sample.

This clonotype was counted a few times. The clone's antigen remains unknown. There are no base qualities to consult, and no much larger clone falls within one base. Graves' hyperthyroidism was defined as stable when no progression to ophthalmopathy occurred over 18 months of follow-up. Hyperthyroidism patients were newly diagnosed, with disease duration under 2 months, and aged 18 to 65 years. Exclusion was applied to patients with uncontrolled infections, other autoimmune diseases, pregnancy or lactation. Clinical symptoms, serum thyroxine and TRAb, thyroid ultrasound, and orbital computed tomography formed the basis for the diagnoses. Total RNA was extracted with Trizol reagent, and quality was checked on an Agilent 2100 Bioanalyzer. V lost 5 bases and J lost 6 bases, and the count of bases not matched to a germline gene is 7. From its cysteine to its phenylalanine, the CDR3 spans 14 amino acids. This entry keeps only the CDR3 DNA: 42 bases, framed from base 1. CDR1 and CDR2 are read off the germline V gene (reference sequence) as SEHNR and FQNEAQ.

The material sequenced was peripheral blood or thyroid tissue (not recorded which). The clonotype comes from a woman aged 18-29 years with Graves' hyperthyroidism. Donor details come from another sample of the same person, matched by shared clones. The receptor chain draws on TRBV7-9 and TRBJ1-1, with 9 junctional bases fitting TRBD1. The DNA is TGTGCCAGCAGCAGATCACAGGGGGCCTCTGAAGCTTTCTTT. It translates as CASSRSQGASEAFF.